The T cell receptor (beta chain) described here comes from a study of OX40 agonist ivuxolimab in advanced cancers. Patients were excluded for autoimmune disease history or systemic immunosuppression. Profiled with immunoSEQ multiplex PCR; TCRdb holds only in-frame clones, not every one. The sample lists some 70,000 clones; approximately 89% were seen once. The source was CD4+ or CD8+ T cells sorted from blood, collected in a trial of the OX40 agonist ivuxolimab. The TCR originated in an adult with an advanced solid tumor such as melanoma, head and neck, liver or kidney cancer.

The CDR3 here is CASSETGELFF. The CDR3, as DNA: TGTGCCAGCAGCGAAACCGGGGAGCTGTTTTTT. This chain uses TRBV11-1 with TRBJ2-2; D remains unclear. Looked up from germline, CDR1 is SGHAT and CDR2 is FQDESV (reference sequence). V lost 5 bases and J 5 bases, leaving 3 bases between the germline ends. The CDR3 totals 11 residues.